These 17 T cell receptor beta chains share one sample of origin, sequenced in a study of T cells in Graves' hyperthyroidism and ophthalmopathy. Using RNA transcripts as the source, TCR beta CDR3 regions were amplified. First-round RT-PCR with HTBI primers amplified the TCR CDR3 region. Each CDR3 protein is one row after TCRdb ran MiXCR on the multiplex PCR reads. The sample lists approximately 430,000 distinct CDR3 sequences, around 14% occurring once. Sequenced input: blood. Receptors were obtained from a young woman with Graves' hyperthyroidism.

This clonotype appeared many times. V usage is TRBV6-2 or TRBV6-3 and J usage is TRBJ2-5; 7 bases line up with TRBD1. The ends lost 6 bases at V and 1 base at J; junction bases unmatched: 8. The CDR3 loop spans 15 amino acids. Germline V gives CDR1 MNHEY, CDR2 SVGEGT. The CDR3 region has the DNA TGTGCCAGCAGGAAACAGGGGCGAATCCAAGAGACCCAGTACTTC. Its translation: CASRKQGRIQETQYF.

The chain recombines TRBV19 with TRBJ2-3; D may be TRBD1 (6 bases). Germline V CDR1 and CDR2: LNHDA, SQIVND (reference sequence). This CDR3 is 16 amino acids long. Trimming took 6 bases from V and 7 from J, leaving 23 bases between them. The CDR3 region is CASSPQGLRKGNTQYF. The CDR3, as DNA: TGTGCCAGTAGCCCCCAGGGGCTCCGGAAGGGAAATACGCAGTATTTT. Combining the CDR3 with reference TRBV19 and TRBJ2-3 gives the whole variable domain DGGITQSPKYLFRKEGQNVTLSCEQNLNHDAMYWYRQDPGQGLRLIYYSQIVNDFQKGDIAEGYSVSREKKESFPLTVTSAQKNPTAFYLCASSPQGLRKGNTQYFGPGTRLTVL.

This clonotype was recorded at least ten times. The chain has TRBV4-2 and TRBJ2-3; D unresolved. The CDR3 runs to 13 residues. V gave up 1 base and J gave up 4 bases, with 6 bases separating them. From germline, CDR1 is LGHNA and CDR2 YNFKEQ. CDR3 in amino acids: CASSQVEADTQYF. In DNA, the CDR3 is TGTGCCAGCAGCCAAGTTGAGGCAGATACGCAGTATTTT.

This clonotype occurred many times. The chain uses TRBV5-1 and TRBJ2-1; 9 nucleotides align to TRBD1. The CDR3 length is 15 residues. The V and J ends lost 0 bases and 4 bases, in that order; junction bases with no gene match: 2. Germline CDR1 is SGHRS and CDR2 is YFSETQ. The CDR3 spells CASSLGQGDYNEQFF. The CDR3 DNA is TGCGCCAGCAGCTTGGGACAGGGGGATTACAATGAGCAGTTCTTC.

This clonotype has just a few counts. The genes are TRBV24-1 and TRBJ1-5; TRBD1 aligns across 9 bases. The CDR3 loop spans 15 amino acids. Germline V gene lookup returns CDR1 KGHDR and CDR2 SFDVKD. The ends lost 3 bases at V and 6 bases at J; junction bases unmatched: 5. The CDR3 loop reads CATSDATGGGQPQHF. The CDR3 DNA reads as TGTGCCACCAGTGATGCGACAGGGGGGGGTCAGCCCCAGCATTTT.

The table lists this clonotype with many counts. The rearrangement uses TRBV28 and TRBJ1-1, with 12 nucleotides matching TRBD1. The germline V gene encodes CDR1 MDHEN and CDR2 SYDVKM. With 3 bases clipped from V and 11 bases from J, the junction kept 10 bases outside the gene matches. This CDR3 is 15 amino acids long. The DNA for the CDR3 is TGTGCCAGCAGTTTGGGGGACAGGGGGCTGACAACGGCTTTCTTT. This translates into CASSLGDRGLTTAFF.

This clonotype was detected ten times or more. The rearrangement links TRBV18 to TRBJ1-5; D ambiguous. The CDR3 is made up of 13 amino acids. The ends were cut back, 5 bases at V and 5 bases at J, with 10 bases in the middle. Germline values: CDR1 KGHSH, CDR2 LQKENI. The chain's CDR3 is CASSFLQDQPQHF. CDR3 nucleotide sequence: TGTGCCAGCTCATTTCTCCAGGATCAGCCCCAGCATTTT. Complete variable domain (other parts from reference TRBV18 and TRBJ1-5): NAGVMQNPRHLVRRRGQEARLRCSPMKGHSHVYWYRQLPEEGLKFMVYLQKENIIDESGMPKERFSAEFPKEGPSILRIQQVVRGDSAAYFCASSFLQDQPQHFGDGTRLSIL.

This clonotype was picked up many times. The chain couples TRBV7-9 to TRBJ2-3; weak D call: TRBD2 (5 bases). This CDR3 is built from 18 residues. CDR1 is SEHNR, CDR2 FQNEAQ, per germline (reference sequence). The ends were cut back, 1 base at V and 5 bases at J, with 22 bases in the middle. CDR3 protein: CASSLGESALTAQDTQYF. The CDR3 DNA follows: TGTGCCAGCAGCTTAGGGGAGTCCGCCCTTACCGCACAAGATACGCAGTATTTT.

At least ten counts were recorded for this clonotype. V is TRBV28 and J is TRBJ1-2; the D gene is possibly TRBD1 (5 bases). This CDR3 region has 12 residues. The V gene's germline CDR1 is MDHEN and CDR2 SYDVKM. V dropped 2 bases and J dropped 4 bases, with 5 bases sitting between them. The CDR3, as DNA: TGTGCCAGCAGTTTAGGGACCTATGGCTACACCTTC. Protein product: CASSLGTYGYTF.

This clonotype was counted many times. V usage is TRBV7-9 and J usage is TRBJ2-1; TRBD2 aligns across 13 bases. V lost 5 bases, J lost 4 bases, and 5 bases stayed unmatched. Germline V gene sequence: CDR1 SEHNR, CDR2 FQNEAQ (reference sequence). The CDR3 sequence is 16 residues long. This CDR3 is CASSELAGGRYNEQFF. CDR3 nucleotide sequence: TGTGCCAGCAGCGAACTAGCGGGGGGGCGGTACAATGAGCAGTTCTTC. Looking up the rest from reference TRBV7-9 and TRBJ2-1 gives the full variable domain: DTGVSQNPRHKITKRGQNVTFRCDPISEHNRLYWYRQTLGQGPEFLTYFQNEAQLEKSRLLSDRFSAERPKGSFSTLEIQRTEQGDSAMYLCASSELAGGRYNEQFFGPGTRLTVL.

There are many counts of this clonotype. This rearrangement joins TRBV7-8 to TRBJ2-2; TRBD1 might be the D (5 bases). V gave up 6 bases and J gave up 0 bases, with 17 bases separating them. The CDR3 loop spans 17 amino acids. Germline CDR1 reads SGHVS; CDR2 reads FQNEAQ. In DNA form, the CDR3 reads TGTGCCAGCAGGCTTAGCCAACGACAGACGAACACCGGGGAGCTGTTTTTT. It is translated as CASRLSQRQTNTGELFF.

The chain combines TRBV19 with TRBJ2-2; 7 nucleotides align to TRBD1. CDR1 is LNHDA, CDR2 SQIVND, per germline (reference sequence). The trim removed 8 bases at V and 7 bases at J, leaving 16 bases unmatched. The CDR3 spans 16 residues. This chain's CDR3 is CASCRRWDSDGGELFF. As DNA, the CDR3 is TGTGCCAGTTGTCGGCGTTGGGACAGCGATGGCGGGGAGCTGTTTTTT. The complete variable domain, with remaining parts taken from reference TRBV19 and TRBJ2-2, reads DGGITQSPKYLFRKEGQNVTLSCEQNLNHDAMYWYRQDPGQGLRLIYYSQIVNDFQKGDIAEGYSVSREKKESFPLTVTSAQKNPTAFYLCASCRRWDSDGGELFFGEGSRLTVL.

This sequence joins TRBV6-4 and TRBJ2-3, with 7 bases aligning to TRBD2. Germline assignment: CDR1 MRHNA and CDR2 SNTAGT. CDR3 length: 14 residues. J lost 5 bases, V lost 3 bases, and 5 bases had no gene match. The CDR3 nucleotides are TGTGCCAGCAGTGAGGTGGCGGGAGAAGATACGCAGTATTTT. It is translated as CASSEVAGEDTQYF.

Concerning this clonotype: This may arise from a read error, as a much more abundant clone is one base away. This rearrangement joins TRBV6-2 or TRBV6-3 to TRBJ2-7, with 7 bases that match TRBD1. After removal of 8 bases from V and 6 bases from J, the junction contained 16 bases not matched to a gene. The CDR3 is made up of 15 amino acids. From germline, CDR1 is MNHEY and CDR2 SVGEGT. The CDR3 sequence is CASPPRAGGMGEQYF. The CDR3, as DNA: TGTGCCAGCCCCCCCCGGGCAGGGGGAATGGGCGAGCAGTACTTC.

In the case of this clonotype: Sequence at one end of the junction differs from germline and may be a read error. The chain carries TRBV18 and TRBJ2-1; the match to TRBD2 covers 7 bases. CDR1 is KGHSH, CDR2 LQKENI, per germline. This CDR3 is 14 amino acids long. The CDR3, as DNA: TGTGCCAGCCACCGGGGGGTCTCCTGCAATGAGCAGTTCTTC. Residues: CASHRGVSCNEQFF.

In its sample, this clonotype was seen many times. V gene TRBV7-9 combines with J gene TRBJ2-1; 8 bases fit TRBD2. The CDR3 has 13 residues. The germline CDR1 and CDR2 sequences are SEHNR and FQNEAQ (reference sequence). With V trimmed by 4 bases and J by 9 bases, 5 bases remained unmatched. This CDR3 reads CASSSGGASEQFF. The CDR3 nucleotides are TGTGCCAGCAGCTCCGGGGGGGCTAGTGAGCAGTTCTTC.

This clonotype was observed a few times. DNA for the CDR3: TGTGCCAGCAGTTTAGGGGGTATGGGGATATTGAGCAATCAGCCCCAGCATTTT. Amino acids: CASSLGGMGILSNQPQHF. The chain is built from TRBV12-3 or TRBV12-4 and TRBJ1-5; no reliable D call. Trimming removed 1 base from V and 1 base from J, with 17 bases in between. The CDR3 runs to 18 residues.